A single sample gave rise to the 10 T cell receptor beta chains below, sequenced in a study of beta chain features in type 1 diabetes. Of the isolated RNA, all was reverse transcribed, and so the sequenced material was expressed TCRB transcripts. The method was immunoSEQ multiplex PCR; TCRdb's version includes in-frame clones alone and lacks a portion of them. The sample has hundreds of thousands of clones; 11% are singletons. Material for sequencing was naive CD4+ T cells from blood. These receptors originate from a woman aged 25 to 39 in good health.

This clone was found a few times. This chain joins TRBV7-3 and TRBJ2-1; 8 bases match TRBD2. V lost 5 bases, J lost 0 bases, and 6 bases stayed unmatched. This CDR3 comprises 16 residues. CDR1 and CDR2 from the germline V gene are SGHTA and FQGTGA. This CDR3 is CASSPVSGSSYNEQFF. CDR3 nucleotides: TGTGCCAGCAGCCCGGTCAGCGGGAGCTCCTACAATGAGCAGTTCTTC.

The CDR3 nucleotides are TGCGCCAGCAGCTTGGATCAGGTGGCCACTGAAGCTTTCTTT. This gives the protein CASSLDQVATEAFF. The chain employs TRBV5-1 and TRBJ1-1; no firm D call. CDR3 length: 14 residues. Germline V gene data show CDR1 as SGHRS and CDR2 as YFSETQ. Trimming took 0 bases from V and 4 from J, leaving 10 bases between them. The variable domain in full, with the rest retrieved from reference TRBV5-1 and TRBJ1-1, is KAGVTQTPRYLIKTRGQQVTLSCSPISGHRSVSWYQQTPGQGLQFLFEYFSETQRNKGNFPGRFSGRQFSNSRSEMNVSTLELGDSALYLCASSLDQVATEAFFGQGTRLTVV.

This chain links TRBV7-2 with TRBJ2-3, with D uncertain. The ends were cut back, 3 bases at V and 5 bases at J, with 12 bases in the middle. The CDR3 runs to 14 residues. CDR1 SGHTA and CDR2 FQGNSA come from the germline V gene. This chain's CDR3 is CASSFWQALDTQYF. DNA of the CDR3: TGTGCCAGCAGCTTTTGGCAGGCTCTAGATACGCAGTATTTT.

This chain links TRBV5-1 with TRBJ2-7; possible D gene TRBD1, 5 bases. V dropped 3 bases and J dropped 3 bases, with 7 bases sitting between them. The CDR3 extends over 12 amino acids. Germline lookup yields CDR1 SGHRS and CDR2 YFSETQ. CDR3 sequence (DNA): TGCGCCAGCAGCTATGACAGCTACGAGCAGTACTTC. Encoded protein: CASSYDSYEQYF.

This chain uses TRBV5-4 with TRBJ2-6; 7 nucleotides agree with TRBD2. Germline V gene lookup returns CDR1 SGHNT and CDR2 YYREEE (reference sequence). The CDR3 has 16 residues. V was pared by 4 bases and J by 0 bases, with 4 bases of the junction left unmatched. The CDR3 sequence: CASSLAVSSGANVLTF. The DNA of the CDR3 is TGTGCCAGCAGCCTAGCGGTGAGCTCTGGGGCCAACGTCCTGACTTTC.

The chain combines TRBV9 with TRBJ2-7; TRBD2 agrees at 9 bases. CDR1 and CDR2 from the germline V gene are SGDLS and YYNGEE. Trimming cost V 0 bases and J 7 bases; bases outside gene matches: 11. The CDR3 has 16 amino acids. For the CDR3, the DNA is TGTGCCAGCAGCGTAGCATCTCCGGGACTAGCTGGGGAGCAGTACTTC. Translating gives CASSVASPGLAGEQYF. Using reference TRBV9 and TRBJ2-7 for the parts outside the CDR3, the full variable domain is DSGVTQTPKHLITATGQRVTLRCSPRSGDLSVYWYQQSLDQGLQFLIQYYNGEERAKGNILERFSAQQFPDLHSELNLSSLELGDSALYFCASSVASPGLAGEQYFGPGTRLTVT.

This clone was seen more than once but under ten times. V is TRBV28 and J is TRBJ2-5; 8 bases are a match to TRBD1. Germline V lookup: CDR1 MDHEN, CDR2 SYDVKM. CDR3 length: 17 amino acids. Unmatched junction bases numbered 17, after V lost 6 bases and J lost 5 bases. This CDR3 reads CASRPGPATGEWETQYF. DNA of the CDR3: TGTGCCAGCAGACCCGGGCCTGCGACAGGGGAGTGGGAGACCCAGTACTTC.

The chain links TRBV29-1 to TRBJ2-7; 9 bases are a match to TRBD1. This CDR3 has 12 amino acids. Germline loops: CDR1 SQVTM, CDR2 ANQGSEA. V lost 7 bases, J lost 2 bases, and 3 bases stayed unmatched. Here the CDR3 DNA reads TGCAGCGCACGACAGGGGGCCTACGAGCAGTACTTC. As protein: CSARQGAYEQYF.

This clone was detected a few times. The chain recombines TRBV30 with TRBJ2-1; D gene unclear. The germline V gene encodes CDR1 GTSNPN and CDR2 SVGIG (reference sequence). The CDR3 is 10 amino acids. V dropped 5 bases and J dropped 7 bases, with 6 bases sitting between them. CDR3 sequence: CAWGRNEQFF. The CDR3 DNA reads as TGTGCCTGGGGCAGGAATGAGCAGTTCTTC.

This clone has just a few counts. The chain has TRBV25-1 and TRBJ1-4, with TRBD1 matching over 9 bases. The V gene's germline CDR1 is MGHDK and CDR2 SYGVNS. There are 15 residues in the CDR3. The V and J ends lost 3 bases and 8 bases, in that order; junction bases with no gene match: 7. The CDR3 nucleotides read TGTGCCAGCAGTGAGATGGGACAGGGACCCGAAAAACTGTTTTTT. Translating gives CASSEMGQGPEKLFF.